Following are 27 T cell receptor beta chains from one sample sequenced in a study of cytomegalovirus exposure and HLA in healthy donors. PCR employed 60 Vbeta and 13 Jbeta primers. The assay was immunoSEQ multiplex PCR, and TCRdb's table has in-frame clones only and misses some. Here the sample spans around 210,000 clones, around 80% being singletons. Sequenced: PBMCs. These receptors were taken from a boy younger than 18 in good health and CMV-seronegative.

V usage is TRBV7-9 and J usage is TRBJ1-1; TRBD1 matches 7 bases. The CDR3 runs to 17 residues. The V and J ends lost 1 base and 0 bases, in that order; junction bases with no gene match: 8. The germline V gene has CDR1 SEHNR and CDR2 FQNEAQ (reference sequence). This CDR3 is CASSLVASQGVNTEAFF. DNA of the CDR3: TGTGCCAGCAGCTTAGTAGCTTCGCAGGGGGTGAACACTGAAGCTTTCTTT.

The chain employs TRBV29-1 and TRBJ2-7; 8 bases agree with TRBD1. The germline gives CDR1 SQVTM, CDR2 ANQGSEA. The V and J ends lost 3 bases and 2 bases, in that order; junction bases with no gene match: 3. The CDR3 is 13 amino acids. The DNA of the CDR3 is TGCAGCGTTGATGGGACAGGAGCCTACGAGCAGTACTTC. Protein sequence: CSVDGTGAYEQYF.

The rearrangement uses TRBV9 and TRBJ2-5; 7 bases are shared with TRBD2. The J call may be incorrect, as the DNA end agrees better with TRBJ2-7. The CDR3 has 16 amino acids. Germline V gene sequence: CDR1 SGDLS, CDR2 YYNGEE. Here the CDR3 DNA reads TGTGCCAGCAGCGTAGAGGGAGGGCTATCGGGCTACGAGCAGTACTTC. Protein: CASSVEGGLSGYEQYF.

A single count supports this clone. The V call is TRBV10-3, the J call TRBJ2-2, with TRBD2 identical over 11 bases. The V gene's germline CDR1 is ENHRY and CDR2 SYGVKD. With V trimmed by 7 bases and J by 2 bases, 6 bases remained unmatched. The CDR3 is 16 residues long. In DNA form, the CDR3 reads TGTGCCATCAACCCGGGACTAGCGGCTAACACCGGGGAGCTGTTTTTT. This gives the protein CAINPGLAANTGELFF.

The chain joins TRBV10-3 to TRBJ1-2; 10 positions agree with TRBD1. CDR1 ENHRY and CDR2 SYGVKD come from the germline V gene. The CDR3 runs to 13 residues. The V gene end was trimmed by 5 bases and the J gene end by 5 bases; junction bases not matched to a gene: 2. CDR3 protein: CAISMGQGYGYTF. In DNA form, the CDR3 reads TGTGCCATCAGTATGGGACAGGGGTATGGCTACACCTTC.

This chain connects TRBV9 to TRBJ1-5; D ambiguous. Germline V gene data show CDR1 as SGDLS and CDR2 as YYNGEE. This CDR3 spans 15 amino acids. Between the trimmed V and J ends, which lost 0 bases and 0 bases, there was a span of 7 bases. The CDR3 nucleotides read TGTGCCAGCAGCGTAGGGGCTCTTAGCAATCAGCCCCAGCATTTT. This codes for CASSVGALSNQPQHF.

The CDR3 bases are TGTGCCAGCAGCCCTCTACGGGTTTCAGGGACAGATACGCAGTATTTT. It encodes CASSPLRVSGTDTQYF. V and J are TRBV4-2 and TRBJ2-3; maybe TRBD1 (5 bases). The CDR3 has 16 amino acids. Between the trimmed V and J ends, which lost 4 bases and 3 bases, there was a span of 17 bases. Germline V gene data show CDR1 as LGHNA and CDR2 as YNFKEQ.

V usage is TRBV29-1 and J usage is TRBJ1-2; D remains unclear. Germline V lookup: CDR1 SQVTM, CDR2 ANQGSEA. This CDR3 contains 12 residues. V lost 8 bases, J lost 9 bases, and 19 bases lay in between. The CDR3 region is CSTVPTTDRYTF. For the CDR3, the DNA is TGCAGCACTGTTCCAACCACAGATCGCTACACCTTC.

The J gene is TRBJ1-2, the V gene TRBV7-9, with D unresolved. V was clipped by 2 bases and J by 1 base, with 5 bases between them. The CDR3 sequence is 13 residues long. Germline CDR1 reads SEHNR; CDR2 reads FQNEAQ (reference sequence). The CDR3 nucleotides read TGTGCCAGCAGCTTACTAATTAACTATGGCTACACCTTC. This sequence encodes CASSLLINYGYTF.

The V gene is TRBV5-1, the J gene TRBJ1-5; 8 nucleotides match TRBD1. Germline CDR1 SGHRS, CDR2 YFSETQ. The CDR3 is 14 amino acids. V shed 1 base and J 6 bases; nucleotides not matched to a gene: 3. The chain's CDR3 is CASSLTGGPQPQHF. The CDR3 DNA reads TGCGCCAGCAGCTTGACAGGGGGTCCTCAGCCCCAGCATTTT.

V is TRBV19 and J is TRBJ2-1, with 10 bases lining up with TRBD2. This CDR3 spans 15 amino acids. The ends lost 5 bases at V and 8 bases at J; junction bases unmatched: 9. Germline values: CDR1 LNHDA, CDR2 SQIVND (reference sequence). CDR3: CASSPSGLATDEQFF. CDR3 coding DNA: TGTGCCAGTAGTCCGTCGGGACTAGCGACCGATGAGCAGTTCTTC.

This clone was observed a single time. J is TRBJ1-4 and V is TRBV27, with TRBD1 matching 8 bases. The V gene end was trimmed by 6 bases and the J gene end by 4 bases; junction bases not matched to a gene: 4. The CDR3 is 14 residues long. Germline lookup yields CDR1 MNHEY and CDR2 SMNVEV (reference sequence). The CDR3 here is CASRNRGVNEKLFF. The CDR3 bases are TGTGCCAGCAGGAACAGGGGGGTTAATGAAAAACTGTTTTTT.

CDR3: CASSLARVHNNQPQHF. Here the CDR3 DNA reads TGTGCCAGCAGCTTAGCCAGGGTGCATAACAATCAGCCCCAGCATTTT. The chain is built from TRBV7-8 and TRBJ1-5, with D possibly TRBD1 on 5 matching bases. V was shortened by 0 bases and J by 3 bases, with 12 bases between the two germline ends. Germline CDR1 and CDR2: SGHVS and FQNEAQ. The CDR3 has 16 residues.

CDR3 protein: CASSSDRLSYEQYF. The CDR3 coding sequence is TGTGCCAGTAGTTCGGACAGGTTATCCTACGAGCAGTACTTC. The J gene is TRBJ2-7, the V gene TRBV19; TRBD1 matches at 7 bases. Germline lookup yields CDR1 LNHDA and CDR2 SQIVND (reference sequence). The CDR3 runs 14 residues. Germline trimming cut 5 bases from V and 1 base from J; bases unmatched to any gene: 5.

The DNA for the CDR3 is TGTGCCAGCAGCGTTAGCGGGGGACCCTACAATGAGCAGTTCTTC. As protein: CASSVSGGPYNEQFF. The rearrangement uses TRBV9 and TRBJ2-1, with 9 bases identical to TRBD2. Germline CDR1 SGDLS, CDR2 YYNGEE. V lost 2 bases to trimming and J lost 2 bases; unmatched junction nucleotides: 2. The CDR3 runs 15 residues. The full variable domain, completed using reference TRBV9 and TRBJ2-1, is DSGVTQTPKHLITATGQRVTLRCSPRSGDLSVYWYQQSLDQGLQFLIQYYNGEERAKGNILERFSAQQFPDLHSELNLSSLELGDSALYFCASSVSGGPYNEQFFGPGTRLTVL.

This rearrangement joins TRBV18 to TRBJ1-1; D is uncertain. The ends were cut back, 2 bases at V and 0 bases at J, with 4 bases in the middle. Germline V lookup: CDR1 KGHSH, CDR2 LQKENI. The length of the CDR3 is 13 residues. In nucleotides, the CDR3 is TGTGCCAGCTCACCAGAGTTGAACACTGAAGCTTTCTTT. Protein: CASSPELNTEAFF.

The rearrangement joins TRBV11-3 to TRBJ2-5; D unclear. Germline assignment: CDR1 SGHNT and CDR2 YENEEA. This CDR3 is 13 amino acids long. V was shortened by 1 base and J by 5 bases, with 8 bases between the two germline ends. The CDR3 reads CASSLGHTETQYF. The CDR3 nucleotides read TGTGCCAGCAGCTTAGGGCACACGGAGACCCAGTACTTC.

In this sample, this clone turned up a few times. The chain employs TRBV6-5 and TRBJ1-3; D call uncertain. From germline, CDR1 is MNHEY and CDR2 SVGAGI. There are 15 residues in the CDR3. V lost 2 bases, J lost 0 bases, and 8 bases lay in between. CDR3 sequence: CASSYAGSSGNTIYF. The CDR3 DNA sequence: TGTGCCAGCAGTTACGCGGGGAGCTCTGGAAACACCATATATTTT.

The chain links TRBV2 to TRBJ2-1; tentative D call: TRBD2 (6 bases). Trimming removed 1 base at V and 8 bases at J, with 15 bases between. From germline, CDR1 is SNHLY and CDR2 FYNNEI. The CDR3 is 15 amino acids. The CDR3 DNA is TGTGCCAGCAGTGAAGGGAGGGCCGTTTTCTATGAGCAGTTCTTC. Amino acids: CASSEGRAVFYEQFF.

The V and J genes are TRBV13 and TRBJ1-3; D call uncertain. Trimming stripped 3 bases from V and 0 bases from J, with 6 bases between. The CDR3 is 14 residues long. Germline CDR1 and CDR2: PRHDT and FYEKMQ (reference sequence). The CDR3 coding sequence is TGTGCCAGCAGCTTGGCCTTCTCTGGAAACACCATATATTTT. It yields the protein CASSLAFSGNTIYF.

The chain joins TRBV5-1 to TRBJ2-6, with D hard to call. V dropped 4 bases and J dropped 0 bases, with 5 bases sitting between them. Germline assignment: CDR1 SGHRS and CDR2 YFSETQ. This CDR3 has 14 amino acids. CDR3 sequence (DNA): TGCGCCAGCAGCGCCAGCTCTGGGGCCAACGTCCTGACTTTC. Translating gives CASSASSGANVLTF. Full variable domain (remainder filled in from reference TRBV5-1 and TRBJ2-6): KAGVTQTPRYLIKTRGQQVTLSCSPISGHRSVSWYQQTPGQGLQFLFEYFSETQRNKGNFPGRFSGRQFSNSRSEMNVSTLELGDSALYLCASSASSGANVLTFGAGSRLTVL.

The chain couples TRBV6-5 to TRBJ2-7, with D possibly being TRBD2 (6 bases). V shed 2 bases and J shed 5 bases, with 13 bases lying between them. The length of the CDR3 is 14 residues. The V gene's germline CDR1 is MNHEY and CDR2 SVGAGI. CDR3 DNA sequence: TGTGCCAGCAGTTACGATCGGGGACTGGACGAGCAGTACTTC. As protein: CASSYDRGLDEQYF.

DNA for the CDR3: TGTGCCAGCAGTGAACCGGGAGGCAATCAGCCCCAGCATTTT. Translation: CASSEPGGNQPQHF. The chain uses TRBV2 and TRBJ1-5; D call uncertain. With 2 bases removed from V and 2 bases from J, the gap between germline ends came to 7 bases. CDR1 and CDR2 (germline): SNHLY, FYNNEI. The CDR3 is made up of 14 amino acids.

The chain employs TRBV5-5 and TRBJ1-2; TRBD1 might be the D (6 bases). Trimming removed 0 bases from V and 6 bases from J, with 12 bases in between. The CDR3 runs to 14 residues. Germline CDR1 reads SGHKS; CDR2 reads YYEKEE (reference sequence). The CDR3 sequence is CASSLVAGENGYTF. The CDR3 DNA follows: TGTGCCAGCAGCTTGGTAGCAGGGGAAAATGGCTACACCTTC.

The rearrangement links TRBV29-1 to TRBJ2-2; D not certain. Germline assignment: CDR1 SQVTM and CDR2 ANQGSEA. CDR3 length: 14 residues. V was trimmed by 4 bases and J by 7 bases, leaving 16 bases between them. CDR3 sequence: CSVGSGVYGGELFF. CDR3 nucleotide sequence: TGCAGCGTTGGTAGTGGAGTTTACGGCGGGGAGCTGTTTTTT.

V usage is TRBV4-1 and J usage is TRBJ2-7; a weak D match, TRBD2 (6 bases). The ends were cut back, 1 base at V and 7 bases at J, with 17 bases in the middle. The CDR3 spans 15 residues. Germline CDR1 MGHRA, CDR2 YSYEKL. The CDR3 reads CASSQGRLGGGEQYF. DNA for the CDR3: TGCGCCAGCAGCCAAGGCCGATTGGGGGGTGGGGAGCAGTACTTC.

The chain recombines TRBV10-3 with TRBJ2-2; 16 bases match TRBD2. Germline CDR1 and CDR2: ENHRY and SYGVKD. The CDR3 totals 17 residues. Trimming at V came to 6 bases and at J to 2 bases, leaving 3 bases not matched to a gene. The CDR3 region is CAISGTSGRVNTGELFF. The CDR3 DNA sequence: TGTGCCATCAGCGGGACTAGCGGGAGGGTAAACACCGGGGAGCTGTTTTTT.